One sample yielded the 22 T cell receptor beta chains listed below, sequenced in a study of CD8+ T cells in alopecia areata. The authors sorted pooled cutaneous lymph node cells using CD4, CD8alpha, NKG2D, NKG2ACE and other markers. Following extraction, RNA underwent reverse transcription to cDNA, which served as the sequencing template. The repertoire was sequenced with immunoSEQ multiplex PCR; TCRdb's copy has only in-frame clones and lacks some. Recorded here are under 350,000 clones, with no singletons, and the ten leading clones hold roughly 1.2%. The sequenced sample was CD4+ T cells sorted from a lymph node. The receptors stem from a C3H/HeJ mouse with alopecia areata. These mice share the MHC haplotype H2-k.

Notes on this clone: Genes and germline are mouse. The read ends 4 residues shy of where the CDR3 ends; the end is completed using the germline J gene. The genes are TRBV13-1 and TRBJ2-5; 8 nucleotides align to TRBD2. The germline V gene encodes CDR1 NSHNY and CDR2 SYGAGN. With V trimmed by 0 bases and J by 3 bases, 3 bases remained unmatched. The CDR3 length is 15 residues. The CDR3 sequence: CASSDAVGGQDTQYF. The sequenced CDR3 bases are TGTGCCAGCAGTGATGCAGTGGGGGGGCAAGAC.

As for this clone: All gene names here are mouse names. The CDR3 loop reads CTCSADFQNYAEQFF. CDR3 DNA (partial): TGCACCTGCAGTGCAGATTTCCAGAACTATGCT. The chain carries TRBV1 and TRBJ2-1; D not certain. The read stops 4 residues short of the end of the CDR3; the missing end is completed from the germline J gene. The V gene's germline CDR1 is NSQYPW and CDR2 LRSPGD (reference sequence). This CDR3 has 15 residues. V was clipped by 0 bases and J by 1 base, with 7 bases between them.

There are a few counts of this clone. The genes are named according to mouse. CDR3: CASSGTGFSYEQYF. The covered CDR3 bases are TGTGCCAGCAGTGGCACAGGGTTCTCCTAT. The V call is TRBV13-1, the J call TRBJ2-7; possible D gene TRBD1, 6 bases. The CDR3 end falls 4 residues outside the read, so it is completed with the germline J gene. The germline V and J ends were trimmed by 3 bases and 0 bases, with 10 bases remaining between them. CDR3 length equals 14 residues. The V gene's germline CDR1 is NSHNY and CDR2 SYGAGN.

Concerning this clone: Each gene name is a mouse one. Sequencing ends 3 residues short of the CDR3 end; the germline J gene provides the rest. The chain combines TRBV1 with TRBJ1-6, with D tentatively TRBD1 (5 bases). TRBJ1-6 carries the ORF label, with uncertain function. Germline V gives CDR1 NSQYPW, CDR2 LRSPGD (reference sequence). The CDR3 contains 14 residues. The V end lost 3 bases, the J end lost 5 bases, and 8 bases lay between the germline ends. CDR3: CTCSAPTDNSPLYF. The CDR3 DNA, read in part, is TGCACCTGCAGTGCCCCGACAGATAATTCGCCC.

In the case of this clone: Gene labels here are mouse ones. The CDR3 end falls 3 residues outside the read, so it is completed with the germline J gene. Other DNA sequences in this specimen translate into the identical CDR3. The V call is TRBV1, the J call TRBJ1-6, with D possibly being TRBD1 (6 bases). TRBJ1-6 is an ORF, and what it does is uncertain. This CDR3 is built from 15 residues. Germline V gene data show CDR1 as NSQYPW and CDR2 as LRSPGD (reference sequence). V shed 3 bases and J shed 2 bases, with 8 bases lying between them. The DNA read from the CDR3 is TGCACCTGCAGTGCGGAGGGGGCCTATAATTCGCCC. The encoded protein is CTCSAEGAYNSP. In full, the CDR3 reads CTCSAEGAYNSPLYF.

As regards this clone: The listed genes are named as in mouse. Coverage ceases 4 residues before the CDR3 finishes, and the germline J gene fills in the end. The chain carries TRBV1 and TRBJ1-2, with D possibly TRBD1 on 5 matching bases. Germline values: CDR1 NSQYPW, CDR2 LRSPGD (reference sequence). The CDR3 length is 16 residues. V was clipped by 0 bases and J by 0 bases, with 11 bases between them. Partial CDR3 DNA: TGCACCTGCAGTGCAGATTATACAGGTGCAAACTCC. This gives the protein CTCSADYTGANS. The full CDR3 is CTCSADYTGANSDYTF.

Details on this clone: Gene names are mouse gene names. The read ends 4 residues shy of where the CDR3 ends; the end is completed using the germline J gene. J is TRBJ2-1 and V is TRBV13-3, with 9 bases matching TRBD2. The junction had 4 bases not matched to a gene; V was cut back by 5 bases and J by 4 bases. This CDR3 spans 14 amino acids. The germline V gene encodes CDR1 NNHDY and CDR2 SYVADS. The CDR3 bases that were read are TGTGCCAGCAGGACTGGGGGCCCTTATGCT. Its protein is CASRTGGPYA. The whole CDR3 sequence reads CASRTGGPYAEQFF.

A word on this clone: Gene names and germline refer to mouse. The read gets to within 4 residues of the CDR3 end, and the germline J gene fills in the rest. The gene calls are TRBV13-1 and TRBJ1-1; D ambiguous. Germline V gene data show CDR1 as NSHNY and CDR2 as SYGAGN. The CDR3 extends over 13 amino acids. V lost 0 bases, J lost 1 base, and 4 bases lay in between. The CDR3 here is CASSDALNTEVFF. CDR3 DNA (partial): TGTGCCAGCAGTGATGCCCTAAACACA.

Worth noting for this clone: The genes are named according to mouse. The missing CDR3 end, 4 residues past where the read stops, is filled in from the germline J gene. This chain uses TRBV29 with TRBJ2-3; 9 nucleotides match TRBD1. CDR1 and CDR2 from the germline V gene are MSHET and SYDVDS. With 5 bases clipped from V and 2 bases from J, the junction kept 5 bases outside the gene matches. The CDR3 sequence is 15 residues long. The CDR3 bases that were read are TGTGCTAGCAGTCCCTACAGGGGGCTTGCAGAA. Translating it yields CASSPYRGLAE. The complete CDR3 protein is CASSPYRGLAETLYF.

This clone has more than one count but fewer than ten. Gene and germline names: mouse. Sequencing ends 4 residues short of the CDR3 end; the germline J gene provides the rest. V gene TRBV13-1 combines with J gene TRBJ2-4, with 8 bases lining up with TRBD2. The CDR3 has 15 residues. Germline V gives CDR1 NSHNY, CDR2 SYGAGN. The DNA read from the CDR3 is TGTGCCAGCAGTGATGGTGGGGGGGGCGAGAAC. Encoded protein: CASSDGGGGEN. The entire CDR3 protein reads CASSDGGGGENTLYF.

A remark on this clone: The gene names given are mouse names. Read sequence stops 4 residues before the CDR3 end, and the germline J gene provides the missing end. Other nucleotide sequences from this sample produce the same CDR3. The rearrangement joins TRBV31 to TRBJ1-2; D unclear. V shed 0 bases and J shed 3 bases, with 2 bases lying between them. Germline CDR1 reads GKSSPN; CDR2 reads SITVG. This CDR3 comprises 11 residues. CDR3 loop: CAWSLHSDYTF. CDR3 bases read: TGTGCCTGGAGTCTCCACTCC.

This clone appeared a few times. Mouse gene names and germline throughout. The CDR3 end is not reached by the read, which stops 4 residues before it; the germline J gene fills it in. The J gene is TRBJ2-1, the V gene TRBV1, with TRBD1 identical over 10 bases. The junction had 6 bases not matched to a gene; V was cut back by 1 base and J by 3 bases. The CDR3 has 17 residues. Germline values: CDR1 NSQYPW, CDR2 LRSPGD (reference sequence). The sequenced CDR3 bases are TGCACCTGCAGTGCAGGCCGGGACAGGGGAAGCTATGCT. It is translated as CTCSAGRDRGSYA. The whole CDR3 is CTCSAGRDRGSYAEQFF.

This clone was picked up a small number of times. Gene names are the mouse ones. The read ends 4 residues before the CDR3 terminus; that terminus is restored from the germline J gene. The rearrangement joins TRBV1 to TRBJ1-1, with 7 bases that match TRBD1. The V and J ends lost 0 bases and 0 bases, in that order; junction bases with no gene match: 7. This CDR3 is 17 amino acids long. The V gene's germline CDR1 is NSQYPW and CDR2 LRSPGD (reference sequence). CDR3 sequence: CTCSADLAGGPNTEVFF. CDR3 bases read: TGCACCTGCAGTGCAGATCTGGCAGGGGGACCAAACACA.

This clone was detected a few times. The gene symbols are mouse symbols. Read coverage stops 4 residues before the CDR3 terminus; the germline J gene supplies the remainder. The chain joins TRBV5 to TRBJ2-7; tentatively, D is TRBD2 (7 bases). The CDR3 extends over 15 amino acids. Germline-derived CDR1 and CDR2 are LGHNA and YNLKQL (reference sequence). CDR3 DNA (partial): TGTGCCAGCAGCCAAGATTGGCTGGGGGCGTAT. Translating it yields CASSQDWLGAY. The CDR3 reads in full as CASSQDWLGAYEQYF.

Only a few counts were recorded for this clone. Mouse gene names and germline throughout. The read gets to within 4 residues of the CDR3 end, and the germline J gene fills in the rest. The chain employs TRBV13-2 and TRBJ1-2, with D possibly TRBD1 on 6 matching bases. Looked up from germline, CDR1 is NNHNN and CDR2 is SYGAGS (reference sequence). The CDR3 has 14 residues. V lost 5 bases and J lost 2, with 13 bases in between. CDR3 in amino acids: CASGGGGANSDYTF. Partial CDR3 DNA: TGTGCCAGCGGGGGCGGGGGGGCGAACTCC.

This clone was counted a few times. Mouse germline and gene names are used. The read comes to an end 3 residues before the CDR3 does, leaving the germline J gene to fill in the end. The chain joins TRBV19 to TRBJ1-6; 7 nucleotides agree with TRBD1. TRBJ1-6 is reported as an ORF; its role is uncertain. Germline CDR1 is FNHDT and CDR2 is SITEND (reference sequence). V shed 5 bases, J shed 3 bases, and the junction held 2 bases outside the gene matches. The CDR3 loop spans 14 amino acids. The DNA read from the CDR3 is TGTGCCAGCAGGGACAGGATCTATAATTCGCCC. This sequence encodes CASRDRIYNSP. The entire CDR3 protein is CASRDRIYNSPLYF.

In its sample, this clone was seen a few times. Germline and genes here are mouse. The CDR3 end lies 4 residues beyond the end of the read and is filled in from the germline J gene. The chain couples TRBV13-2 to TRBJ2-5, with a weak D call TRBD1 (5 bases). CDR1 is NNHNN and CDR2 is SYGAGS in the germline V gene (reference sequence). This CDR3 is built from 14 residues. Trimming pared 0 bases from V and 0 bases from J, leaving 5 bases between. The DNA read from the CDR3 is TGTGCCAGCGGTGATGGACAGAACCAAGAC. Amino acid sequence: CASGDGQNQD. The whole CDR3 region reads CASGDGQNQDTQYF.

This clone has a count of ten or more. Genes and germline are mouse. The read ends 4 residues shy of where the CDR3 ends; the end is completed using the germline J gene. The J gene is TRBJ2-7, the V gene TRBV17, with 9 bases matching TRBD1. J lost 0 bases, V lost 4 bases, and 4 bases had no gene match. This CDR3 is built from 15 residues. Germline V lookup: CDR1 MNHDT, CDR2 YYDKIL. The CDR3 reads CASSTKQGASYEQYF. The CDR3 DNA, read in part, is TGTGCTAGCAGTACTAAACAGGGGGCCTCCTAT.

Comment on this clone: This may come from a read error, since a much larger clone is one base off. The gene symbols are mouse symbols. The CDR3 end lies 4 residues beyond the end of the read and is filled in from the germline J gene. The chain links TRBV13-3 to TRBJ1-1; 9 bases are a match to TRBD1. The CDR3 loop spans 14 amino acids. V was pared by 5 bases and J by 0 bases, with 2 bases of the junction left unmatched. Germline CDR1 NNHDY, CDR2 SYVADS. This CDR3 is CASRGDRANTEVFF. The CDR3 bases that were read are TGTGCCAGCAGAGGGGACAGGGCAAACACA.

Turning to this clone: The genes and germline here are from mouse. From the germline J gene comes the end of the CDR3, since the read stops 4 residues before it. Other nucleotide sequences from this sample produce the same CDR3. J is TRBJ2-3 and V is TRBV13-3; TRBD2 matches at 9 bases. Germline trimming cut 2 bases from V and 1 base from J; bases unmatched to any gene: 2. This CDR3 region has 15 residues. Germline-derived CDR1 and CDR2 are NNHDY and SYVADS. The sequenced CDR3 bases are TGTGCCAGCAGTGAGACTGGGGGCGGTGCAGAA. It translates to CASSETGGGAE. The whole CDR3 protein is CASSETGGGAETLYF.

Concerning this clone: Germline and genes here are mouse. With the read ending 4 residues before the CDR3 end, the germline J gene is used to fill in that end. V gene TRBV19 combines with J gene TRBJ2-7; D may be TRBD2 (6 bases). The CDR3 runs 15 residues. Per germline, CDR1 FNHDT and CDR2 SITEND (reference sequence). V lost 5 bases and J lost 0, with 15 bases in between. The CDR3 sequence: CASSQGLPSSYEQYF. The covered CDR3 bases are TGTGCCAGCAGCCAGGGACTTCCTAGCTCCTAT.

This clone was seen more than once but under ten times. Any gene name here is a mouse gene name. The missing CDR3 end, 4 residues past where the read stops, is filled in from the germline J gene. The chain recombines TRBV1 with TRBJ2-5; 7 bases line up with TRBD1. The V gene end was trimmed by 6 bases and the J gene end by 3 bases; junction bases not matched to a gene: 3. Per germline, CDR1 NSQYPW and CDR2 LRSPGD (reference sequence). CDR3 length: 13 amino acids. The CDR3 loop reads CTCSRDRQDTQYF. CDR3 bases read: TGCACCTGCAGCAGGGACAGACAAGAC.